This T cell receptor beta chain derives from a study of blood T cell repertoires in COVID-19. Looking at the study overall: Collection of acute and convalescent COVID-19 samples took place in the United States, Italy and Spain. The cDNA or gDNA used as material had been derived from T cells, B-cell-depleted T cells, or PBMCs.

Only one count was recorded for this clone. Original methodology: Counts of nucleated cells, estimated from reference gene primer amplification, were obtained. Repertoires were generated with immunoSEQ multiplex PCR, while TCRdb's copy carries only in-frame clones and drops some. V, J and clone size reflect that table, while D and trimming were determined from the DNA. The profile shows some 290,000 clones, under 90% of them singletons. This CDR3 contains 15 residues. Germline V gene sequence: CDR1 ENHRY, CDR2 SYGVKD. V was pared by 4 bases and J by 5 bases, with 5 bases of the junction left unmatched.

Sequenced sample: peripheral blood. V is TRBV10-3 and J is TRBJ2-5, with 12 bases identical to TRBD1. This clonotype originated in an older woman with active or convalescent COVID-19. CDR3 nucleotide sequence: TGTGCCATCAGTGGTGGGACAGGGGGCCCGGAGACCCAGTACTTC. This encodes CAISGGTGGPETQYF.